The 29 T cell receptor beta chains given below trace back to one sample, sequenced in a study of shared clonotypes between healthy human individuals. The table came from immunoSEQ multiplex PCR; TCRdb's copy has only in-frame clones and leaves some out. The sample lists around 700,000 clones, 55% to 85% seen once, with around 1.7% in the top ten. Input material: memory CD4+ T cells sorted from blood. The subset is: CD45RA-negative fraction. All receptors derive from a woman in her 30s in good health.

The chain joins TRBV15 to TRBJ1-2; no clear D gene. V lost 5 bases, J lost 2 bases, and 9 bases lay in between. Germline lookup yields CDR1 LNHNV and CDR2 YYDKDF (reference sequence). This CDR3 is built from 13 residues. CDR3 protein: CATSLTGNYGYTF. The CDR3 nucleotides read TGTGCCACCAGCCTGACCGGGAACTATGGCTACACCTTC.

The V gene is TRBV7-9, the J gene TRBJ2-2, with D perhaps TRBD2 (5 bases). CDR3 size: 15 residues. V was cut by 5 bases and J by 0 bases, with 10 bases left in between. The germline V gene encodes CDR1 SEHNR and CDR2 FQNEAQ (reference sequence). The CDR3 reads CASSRRESNTGELFF. The CDR3 region has the DNA TGTGCCAGCAGCCGAAGGGAGTCGAACACCGGGGAGCTGTTTTTT.

V usage is TRBV7-9 and J usage is TRBJ2-4; the D gene could be TRBD1 or TRBD2 (6 bases each). CDR1 is SEHNR and CDR2 is FQNEAQ in the germline V gene (reference sequence). V was cut by 5 bases and J by 5 bases, with 16 bases left in between. The CDR3 loop spans 15 amino acids. The CDR3 protein is CASSPSTGGENIQYF. In DNA form, the CDR3 reads TGTGCCAGCAGCCCGTCGACAGGAGGGGAAAACATTCAGTACTTC.

The chain couples TRBV5-1 to TRBJ1-1; maybe TRBD1 (5 bases). The CDR3 is 14 residues long. CDR1 is SGHRS and CDR2 is YFSETQ in the germline V gene. V was clipped by 3 bases and J by 4 bases, with 13 bases between them. CDR3 sequence: CASSSQGYGTEAFF. The CDR3 bases are TGCGCCAGCAGCTCGCAGGGATATGGCACTGAAGCTTTCTTT.

This chain connects TRBV2 to TRBJ1-1; D is ambiguous. Germline V gene lookup returns CDR1 SNHLY and CDR2 FYNNEI. CDR3 size: 11 residues. V was clipped by 6 bases and J by 11 bases, with 13 bases between them. This CDR3 reads CASRRFIGAFF. DNA of the CDR3: TGTGCCAGCAGGCGTTTTATTGGTGCTTTCTTT.

This clone appeared a few times. The chain joins TRBV7-2 to TRBJ1-4; D is undetermined. The V gene's germline CDR1 is SGHTA and CDR2 FQGNSA. V was clipped by 5 bases and J by 0 bases, with 10 bases between them. The CDR3 sequence is 15 residues long. CDR3 sequence: CASSPNRATNEKLFF. The CDR3 bases are TGTGCCAGCAGCCCAAACCGGGCAACTAATGAAAAACTGTTTTTT.

The chain links TRBV23-1 to TRBJ1-5, with D perhaps TRBD1 (6 bases). TRBV23-1 is marked as an open reading frame, function uncertain. V was clipped by 4 bases and J by 7 bases, with 20 bases between them. This CDR3 is 16 amino acids long. The CDR3 spells CASSREYRDVGQPQHF. The CDR3 DNA is TGCGCCAGCAGTCGGGAGTACAGGGATGTTGGACAGCCCCAGCATTTT.

This rearrangement joins TRBV5-1 to TRBJ2-7, with D possibly TRBD2 on 5 matching bases. CDR1 and CDR2 from the germline V gene are SGHRS and YFSETQ. CDR3 length: 16 amino acids. Trimming stripped 0 bases from V and 0 bases from J, with 13 bases between. The CDR3 nucleotides read TGCGCCAGCAGCTTGGAGGGTGGGCGGGCCTCCTACGAGCAGTACTTC. Its translation: CASSLEGGRASYEQYF.

This chain uses TRBV9 with TRBJ1-5; TRBD1 aligns across 10 bases. Trimming took 4 bases from V and 4 from J; bases not matched to a gene: 5. There are 15 residues in the CDR3. Germline V CDR1 and CDR2: SGDLS, YYNGEE. This CDR3 is CASSRDRGDNQPQHF. In DNA, the CDR3 is TGTGCCAGCAGCAGGGACAGGGGAGATAATCAGCCCCAGCATTTT.

This chain links TRBV7-3 with TRBJ2-2; either TRBD1 or TRBD2 may fit D (5 bases each). The CDR3 covers 15 residues. V lost 5 bases to trimming and J lost 6 bases, with 16 bases between them. Germline V gives CDR1 SGHTA, CDR2 FQGTGA. CDR3 coding DNA: TGTGCCAGCAGCCCAGGGTGGTCGGGGTCCGGGGAGCTGTTTTTT. As protein: CASSPGWSGSGELFF.

In nucleotides, the CDR3 is TGCGCCAGCAGTGGGCCTACGGATGGGTCCTACAATGAGCAGTTCTTC. Amino acid sequence: CASSGPTDGSYNEQFF. The V gene is TRBV10-1, the J gene TRBJ2-1; no clear D gene. The ends were cut back, 4 bases at V and 1 base at J, with 14 bases in the middle. Germline CDR1 WNHNN, CDR2 SYGVQD (reference sequence). The CDR3 length is 16 residues.

V is TRBV28 and J is TRBJ1-5; no definite D call. Trimming took 6 bases from V and 10 from J, leaving 13 bases between them. The germline V gene encodes CDR1 MDHEN and CDR2 SYDVKM. The CDR3 has 12 residues. The CDR3 protein is CASSLAESPQHF. The CDR3 DNA reads TGTGCCAGCAGCCTAGCCGAGTCTCCCCAGCATTTT.

This clone was picked up one time. V and J are TRBV14 and TRBJ1-5; 7 bases fit TRBD1. CDR3 size: 19 residues. The trim removed 2 bases at V and 0 bases at J, leaving 13 bases unmatched. Per germline, CDR1 SGHDN and CDR2 FVKESK. CDR3 residues: CASSQPPRGRRDSNQPQHF. CDR3 DNA sequence: TGTGCCAGCAGCCAACCGCCAAGGGGGCGCCGGGATAGCAATCAGCCCCAGCATTTT.

The CDR3 bases are TGTGCCAGCAGCACGACAGGGGGTTACACTGAAGCTTTCTTT. It translates to CASSTTGGYTEAFF. This chain connects TRBV7-9 to TRBJ1-1; 9 bases line up with TRBD1. The ends lost 5 bases at V and 3 bases at J; junction bases unmatched: 4. CDR3 length: 14 amino acids. Germline V gives CDR1 SEHNR, CDR2 FQNEAQ (reference sequence).

In this sample, this clone turned up once. The chain combines TRBV5-1 with TRBJ2-3; D is uncertain. V was cut by 3 bases and J by 2 bases, with 13 bases left in between. The length of the CDR3 is 15 residues. Germline CDR1 and CDR2: SGHRS and YFSETQ. CDR3 in DNA: TGCGCCAGCAGCTGGTTGGGCGGTTTCACAGATACGCAGTATTTT. Translating it yields CASSWLGGFTDTQYF.

The chain combines TRBV5-1 with TRBJ2-7; D unclear. Trimming removed 3 bases from V and 0 bases from J, with 10 bases in between. Germline values: CDR1 SGHRS, CDR2 YFSETQ. The CDR3 extends over 14 amino acids. The CDR3 DNA sequence: TGCGCCAGCAGCTGGCACACGTACTCCTACGAGCAGTACTTC. Translation: CASSWHTYSYEQYF.

J is TRBJ2-1 and V is TRBV10-1, with 8 bases fitting TRBD2. The CDR3 totals 16 residues. Per germline, CDR1 WNHNN and CDR2 SYGVQD (reference sequence). V gave up 3 bases and J gave up 2 bases; unmatched junction bases: 6. The CDR3 DNA follows: TGCGCCAGCAGTGAAACCCGGACTAGCACCTACAATGAGCAGTTCTTC. It encodes CASSETRTSTYNEQFF.

The V gene is TRBV18, the J gene TRBJ2-5; TRBD2 agrees at 8 bases. The CDR3 contains 14 residues. Trimming took 5 bases from V and 3 from J; bases not matched to a gene: 5. Per the germline V gene, CDR1 is KGHSH and CDR2 is LQKENI. Here the CDR3 DNA reads TGTGCCAGCTCATCCGGAGCGGGAGAAGAGACCCAGTACTTC. It specifies CASSSGAGEETQYF.

The chain combines TRBV28 with TRBJ1-1; the D is unclear. The ends were cut back, 2 bases at V and 8 bases at J, with 12 bases in the middle. Per the germline V gene, CDR1 is MDHEN and CDR2 is SYDVKM. The CDR3 is made up of 13 amino acids. DNA for the CDR3: TGTGCCAGCAGTTTAAGTGCGGGTGGGGAAGCTTTCTTT. Its translation: CASSLSAGGEAFF.

This clone has only a few counts. CDR3 bases: TGTGCCAGCAGCGGATCCGGGACTAGCGACCACACCGGGGAGCTGTTTTTT. Translated, it gives CASSGSGTSDHTGELFF. This rearrangement joins TRBV9 to TRBJ2-2, with 10 bases fitting TRBD2. CDR1 and CDR2 from the germline V gene are SGDLS and YYNGEE. The CDR3 spans 17 residues. Unmatched junction bases numbered 8, after V lost 3 bases and J lost 3 bases.

CDR3 bases: TGTGCCAGCATCACGACCGGGACAGGTACCTACGAGCAGTACTTC. It translates to CASITTGTGTYEQYF. The V gene is TRBV28, the J gene TRBJ2-7; 8 bases are shared with TRBD1. The J segment lost 2 bases and the V segment lost 7 bases, leaving 10 bases of the junction unmatched. The CDR3 has 15 amino acids. Germline lookup yields CDR1 MDHEN and CDR2 SYDVKM.

The gene calls are TRBV5-6 and TRBJ2-6; a possible D gene is TRBD2 (6 bases). The CDR3 consists of 15 residues. The V and J ends lost 6 bases and 6 bases respectively, with 16 bases between them. Germline-derived CDR1 and CDR2 are SGHDT and YYEEEE. The CDR3 protein is CASKIGGGVANVLTF. DNA of the CDR3: TGTGCCAGCAAAATAGGAGGAGGGGTGGCCAACGTCCTGACTTTC.

This clone has more than one count but fewer than ten. The J gene is TRBJ2-3, the V gene TRBV7-2; D perhaps matches TRBD1 (5 bases). In germline, CDR1 is SGHTA, CDR2 FQGNSA. This CDR3 region has 16 residues. Between the trimmed V and J ends, which lost 2 bases and 6 bases, there was a span of 18 bases. The CDR3 loop reads CASSLWAQGSTDTQYF. CDR3 sequence (DNA): TGTGCCAGCAGCTTATGGGCCCAGGGTTCTACGGATACGCAGTATTTT.

This clone was detected a few times. V gene TRBV14 combines with J gene TRBJ2-5; no clear D gene. The CDR3 totals 16 residues. Germline V gene lookup returns CDR1 SGHDN and CDR2 FVKESK. The V end lost 1 base, the J end lost 1 base, and 13 bases lay between the germline ends. The CDR3 protein is CASSQVKVFFQETQYF. For the CDR3, the DNA is TGTGCCAGCAGCCAAGTCAAGGTCTTTTTCCAAGAGACCCAGTACTTC.

Concerning this clone: Other DNA sequences in the same sample also yield this CDR3. V gene TRBV7-3 combines with J gene TRBJ2-3; tentatively, D is TRBD1 (5 bases). The CDR3 length is 14 residues. V lost 5 bases to trimming and J lost 2 bases, with 11 bases between them. CDR1 SGHTA and CDR2 FQGTGA come from the germline V gene. This chain's CDR3 is CASSKTGYTDTQYF. The CDR3 coding sequence is TGTGCCAGCAGCAAAACAGGATACACAGATACGCAGTATTTT.

This sequence joins TRBV6-5 and TRBJ1-1; D is possibly TRBD1 (6 bases). This CDR3 region has 15 residues. Germline CDR1 and CDR2: MNHEY and SVGAGI. V was clipped by 6 bases and J by 2 bases, with 16 bases between them. The CDR3 protein is CASRLRGTPNTEAFF. The DNA of the CDR3 is TGTGCCAGCAGGCTCAGGGGTACCCCCAACACTGAAGCTTTCTTT.

This clone was detected only a few times. DNA for the CDR3: TGTGCCTGGGATCGAGACAACACAGATACGCAGTATTTT. Translating gives CAWDRDNTDTQYF. J is TRBJ2-3 and V is TRBV30; D call uncertain. V lost 5 bases to trimming and J lost 2 bases, with 11 bases between them. This CDR3 comprises 13 residues. Germline values: CDR1 GTSNPN, CDR2 SVGIG (reference sequence). The whole variable domain, remainder taken from reference TRBV30 and TRBJ2-3, is SQTIHQWPATLVQPVGSPLSLECTVEGTSNPNLYWYRQAAGRGLQLLFYSVGIGQISSEVPQNLSASRPQDRQFILSSKKLLLSDSGFYLCAWDRDNTDTQYFGPGTRLTVL.

This chain uses TRBV13 with TRBJ2-6; no clear D. V dropped 3 bases and J dropped 2 bases, with 5 bases sitting between them. The CDR3 consists of 14 residues. Germline CDR1 PRHDT, CDR2 FYEKMQ (reference sequence). Here the CDR3 reads CASSFRAGANVLTF. CDR3 nucleotide sequence: TGTGCCAGCAGCTTCCGAGCTGGGGCCAACGTCCTGACTTTC.

This chain links TRBV2 with TRBJ2-1; D not resolved. V lost 7 bases, J lost 0 bases, and 13 bases lay in between. Germline-derived CDR1 and CDR2 are SNHLY and FYNNEI. The CDR3 is made up of 15 amino acids. The CDR3 sequence: CASKEQSSSYNEQFF. The CDR3 DNA is TGTGCCAGCAAGGAGCAGTCCTCCTCCTACAATGAGCAGTTCTTC.